This passage covers 4 T cell receptor beta chains from one sample sequenced in a study of cytomegalovirus exposure and HLA in healthy donors. Researchers ran the PCR with 60 Vbeta and 13 Jbeta primers. Only in-frame clones appear in the TCRdb table, and some are missing; sequencing was by immunoSEQ multiplex PCR. Among approximately 100,000 clones, about 75% were seen once, and the ten largest hold around 4.8%. The sample comprised PBMCs. The receptor source for this set is a woman aged 18 to 35 in good health and CMV-seropositive.

This chain joins TRBV4-1 and TRBJ2-3, with TRBD2 matching over 16 bases. CDR1 and CDR2 from the germline V gene are MGHRA and YSYEKL. The CDR3 runs 19 residues. The ends lost 4 bases at V and 4 bases at J; junction bases unmatched: 11. The CDR3 here is CASSRVPGLAGGPADTQYF. In DNA form, the CDR3 reads TGCGCCAGCAGCCGAGTACCGGGACTAGCGGGAGGGCCCGCAGATACGCAGTATTTT.

This sequence joins TRBV4-3 and TRBJ2-7; D is unresolved. The V end lost 0 bases, the J end lost 6 bases, and 15 bases lay between the germline ends. The CDR3 covers 15 residues. CDR1 is LGHNA and CDR2 is YSLEER in the germline V gene. The CDR3 sequence is CASSQEGADSREQYF. In DNA, the CDR3 is TGCGCCAGCAGCCAAGAAGGCGCGGATTCGCGCGAGCAGTACTTC.

J is TRBJ2-7 and V is TRBV9; perhaps TRBD2 as D (6 bases). The ends were cut back, 1 base at V and 6 bases at J, with 20 bases in the middle. Germline V gene lookup returns CDR1 SGDLS and CDR2 YYNGEE. The CDR3 spans 16 residues. The CDR3 DNA follows: TGTGCCAGCAGCGTAAATAGTTGGGGGGTCTCGTCCGAGCAGTACTTC. Encoded protein: CASSVNSWGVSSEQYF.

The chain recombines TRBV4-3 with TRBJ1-5; D is undetermined. From germline, CDR1 is LGHNA and CDR2 YSLEER. V gave up 4 bases and J gave up 3 bases, with 10 bases separating them. This CDR3 has 14 residues. The CDR3 sequence is CASSPADSNQPQHF. CDR3 bases: TGCGCCAGCAGCCCTGCGGACTCCAATCAGCCCCAGCATTTT.